This entry is about one T cell receptor beta chain. CDR1 and CDR2 (germline): MDHEN, SYDVKM. CDR3 size: 13 residues. V dropped 3 bases and J dropped 8; count of bases not matched to a gene: 4. This sample is part of a study of blood T cell repertoires in COVID-19. Some clones are missing from TCRdb's copy, which holds only in-frame ones; the method was immunoSEQ multiplex PCR. The sample shows 140,000 to 150,000 clones, 84% of them seen only once. The sample was PBMCs or T cells enriched from blood (not recorded which). The TCR sequence derives from a woman in her fifties or sixties who had been exposed to COVID-19. The J gene is TRBJ2-1, the V gene TRBV28, with 7 bases aligning to TRBD2. The CDR3 is CASSLRTRDEQFF. In DNA, the CDR3 is TGTGCCAGCAGTTTGAGGACTAGAGATGAGCAGTTCTTC.